The clone carrying this T cell receptor (beta chain) was recorded at least ten times. Regarding treatment: about 20 received Ad26.COV2.S at low or high dose, single or two shots; about 5 received placebo; per-sample allocation not given. Day 63 following the first vaccine or placebo injection was when the samples were taken. This entry belongs to a study of Ad26.COV2.S vaccination and SARS-CoV-2 variants. Background on the study: Participant was drawn from the COV1001 Ad26.COV2.S trial arm.

V shed 4 bases and J shed 8 bases, with 12 bases lying between them. Germline values: CDR1 LGHDT, CDR2 YNNKEL (reference sequence). CDR3 length: 13 amino acids. Assay: immunoSEQ multiplex PCR; the TCRdb copy retains only in-frame clones and omits some. The sample has over 400,000 clones, about 91% seen once. This material consisted of peripheral blood, taken in a trial of Ad26.COV2.S vaccine versus placebo. The chain is built from TRBV3-1 (or the pseudogene TRBV3-2) and TRBJ2-1; no definite D call. The TCR comes from a person between 18 and 59 years old who received the Ad26.COV2.S COVID-19 vaccine or a placebo. In nucleotides, the CDR3 is TGTGCCAGCAGCCGGCCCCTTTATGATGAGCAGTTCTTC. Translated: CASSRPLYDEQFF.